This T cell receptor (beta chain) was sequenced in a study of cytomegalovirus exposure and HLA in healthy donors. Background on the study: Prior work identified some 120 million unique TCR beta sequences in some 180 million T cells.

This clone was detected a few times. Its antigen remains unidentified. PCR was performed using 60 Vbeta and 13 Jbeta primers. Repertoires were generated with immunoSEQ multiplex PCR, while TCRdb's copy carries only in-frame clones and drops some. The sample records about 140,000 clones, 70% to 85% being singletons. Trimming cost V 5 bases and J 5 bases, with 10 bases left between them. The CDR3 sequence is 13 residues long. In germline, CDR1 is SGHAT, CDR2 FQNNGV. Overall study findings and caveats: As a later analysis showed, a missense DCLRE1C variant was linked to trimming of TCR beta V- and J-genes. What a later analysis reportedly showed was that an Asian-associated ancestry cluster had fewer N-insertions than the roughly 720-donor mean.

The sample taken for sequencing was PBMCs. The receptor comes from a woman in her forties in good health and CMV-seronegative. This sequence joins TRBV11-2 and TRBJ1-5, with D unclear. The chain's CDR3 is CASSEQRDQPQHF. CDR3 DNA: TGTGCCAGCAGCGAACAGAGGGATCAGCCCCAGCATTTT. The entire variable domain, with the rest obtained from reference TRBV11-2 and TRBJ1-5, is as follows: EAGVAQSPRYKIIEKRQSVAFWCNPISGHATLYWYQQILGQGPKLLIQFQNNGVVDDSQLPKDRFSAERLKGVDSTLKIQPAKLEDSAVYLCASSEQRDQPQHFGDGTRLSIL.